The 29 T cell receptor beta chains below come from one sample, sequenced in a study of T cells after yellow fever vaccination (dated by TCRdb to about 2019). The treatment or condition label on this specimen signifies: live attenuated yellow fever vaccine strain. Receptor libraries were prepared by 5' RACE. The listed sequencing device is Illumina HiSeq 2500. In-frame beta chains were kept once TCRdb had trimmed the public reads at Q25 with fastp and called clones with MiXCR. CDR3 protein duplicates are merged, each entry listing the most common genes and DNA. Across this sample there are some 390,000 distinct CDR3 sequences, with 6.2% seen only once. Over 14% of the sample is taken by the ten largest. Sequences were derived from PBMCs, sampled 5 days after the yellow fever booster vaccination. The receptors were sampled from a young man who received the YFV17D yellow fever vaccine.

In its sample, this clonotype was seen a few times. V and J are TRBV18 and TRBJ2-7; a weak D match, TRBD1 (6 bases). Looked up from germline, CDR1 is KGHSH and CDR2 is LQKENI. CDR3 length: 14 amino acids. V was trimmed by 3 bases and J by 3 bases, leaving 12 bases between them. The CDR3 spells CASSPGQTNYEQYF. Written as DNA, the CDR3 is TGTGCCAGCTCACCCGGACAGACAAACTACGAGCAGTACTTC.

The chain recombines TRBV20-1 with TRBJ1-2; 8 bases are a match to TRBD1. V gave up 5 bases and J gave up 6 bases; unmatched junction bases: 5. Germline assignment: CDR1 DFQATT and CDR2 SNEGSKA (reference sequence). The CDR3 has 12 residues. The CDR3 spells CSAAYRGDGYTF. CDR3 in DNA: TGCAGTGCTGCATACAGGGGGGATGGCTACACCTTC.

The chain links TRBV28 to TRBJ1-6, with D hard to call. Germline V gene data show CDR1 as MDHEN and CDR2 as SYDVKM. The CDR3 loop spans 13 amino acids. V lost 6 bases and J 10 bases, leaving 13 bases between the germline ends. CDR3 sequence: CASRTGPYSPLHF. The DNA of the CDR3 is TGTGCCAGCAGAACCGGACCCTACTCACCCCTCCACTTT.

The rearrangement joins TRBV7-9 to TRBJ2-3, with D possibly being TRBD2 (6 bases). V lost 4 bases and J 3 bases, leaving 11 bases between the germline ends. Germline V gene sequence: CDR1 SEHNR, CDR2 FQNEAQ (reference sequence). The CDR3 covers 14 residues. CDR3 amino acids: CASSWGGGTDTQYF. In DNA form, the CDR3 reads TGTGCCAGCAGCTGGGGAGGTGGGACAGATACGCAGTATTTT.

This clonotype appeared a few times. This chain joins TRBV6-1 and TRBJ2-5; D possibly corresponds to TRBD2 (5 bases). V dropped 7 bases and J dropped 1 base, with 19 bases sitting between them. The CDR3 is 16 amino acids. Germline assignment: CDR1 MNHNS and CDR2 SASEGT. The CDR3 is CASTSKPATTQETQYF. The CDR3, as DNA: TGTGCCAGCACCTCAAAACCCGCGACTACCCAAGAGACCCAGTACTTC.

The chain has TRBV7-9 and TRBJ2-1; 10 bases map to TRBD2. The CDR3 is made up of 15 amino acids. J gave up 3 bases and V 6 bases, and 5 bases lay outside the gene matches. CDR1 and CDR2 from the germline V gene are SEHNR and FQNEAQ (reference sequence). CDR3 protein: CASSSSGRDYNEQFF. For the CDR3, the DNA is TGTGCCAGCAGTTCGAGCGGGAGGGACTACAATGAGCAGTTCTTC.

Many counts were recorded for this clonotype. This sequence joins TRBV5-5 and TRBJ2-5; D is perhaps TRBD1 or TRBD2 (7 bases each). CDR3 length: 16 amino acids. Trimming stripped 4 bases from V and 0 bases from J, with 16 bases between. Germline V CDR1 and CDR2: SGHKS, YYEKEE (reference sequence). The CDR3 loop reads CASSAGDSKYQETQYF. Written as DNA, the CDR3 is TGTGCCAGCAGCGCGGGGGACAGCAAGTACCAAGAGACCCAGTACTTC.

This chain links TRBV7-9 with TRBJ1-2; 7 bases are shared with TRBD1. With V trimmed by 5 bases and J by 6 bases, 9 bases remained unmatched. The germline CDR1 and CDR2 sequences are SEHNR and FQNEAQ (reference sequence). The CDR3 covers 14 residues. The CDR3 DNA reads as TGTGCCAGCAGCCTGGGGACAGCGGTCGATGGCTACACCTTC. Encoded protein: CASSLGTAVDGYTF.

This clonotype was recorded a few times. V usage is TRBV6-1 and J usage is TRBJ2-2; 9 bases map to TRBD2. CDR1 is MNHNS, CDR2 SASEGT, per germline. CDR3 length: 15 residues. The ends lost 4 bases at V and 5 bases at J; junction bases unmatched: 5. The CDR3 loop is CASSGRLAATGELFF. The CDR3 nucleotides read TGTGCCAGCAGTGGGAGACTAGCGGCTACCGGGGAGCTGTTTTTT.

This clonotype was observed a handful of times. The V call is TRBV20-1, the J call TRBJ1-5; D is perhaps TRBD1 (5 bases). The CDR3 is made up of 14 amino acids. Germline V gene lookup returns CDR1 DFQATT and CDR2 SNEGSKA (reference sequence). V lost 0 bases, J lost 3 bases, and 9 bases lay in between. For the CDR3, the DNA is TGCAGTGCTAGAGATCCGACAGTCAATCAGCCCCAGCATTTT. Protein sequence: CSARDPTVNQPQHF.

This chain links TRBV25-1 with TRBJ2-3, with D possibly being TRBD2 (5 bases). The CDR3 has 15 residues. Germline V gene lookup returns CDR1 MGHDK and CDR2 SYGVNS. The V gene lost 9 bases and the J gene lost 2 bases, with 18 bases spanning the gap. The CDR3: CASASSGAYTDTQYF. The CDR3 DNA is TGTGCCAGTGCCTCGAGCGGCGCGTACACAGATACGCAGTATTTT.

This clonotype was observed many times. V usage is TRBV7-6 and J usage is TRBJ2-2; 8 bases line up with TRBD2. The trim removed 5 bases at V and 7 bases at J, leaving 9 bases unmatched. Germline loops: CDR1 SGHVS, CDR2 FNYEAQ. This CDR3 region has 15 residues. CDR3 amino acids: CASSPRGGVDGELFF. The DNA of the CDR3 is TGTGCCAGCAGCCCCCGGGGGGGGGTCGACGGGGAGCTGTTTTTT.

CDR3 protein: CASSFRTSGISEQFF. The CDR3 region has the DNA TGTGCCAGCAGTTTCCGGACTAGCGGGATAAGTGAGCAGTTCTTC. This chain connects TRBV6-5 to TRBJ2-1; 12 nucleotides line up with TRBD2. There are 15 residues in the CDR3. Germline V lookup: CDR1 MNHEY, CDR2 SVGAGI. The J segment lost 9 bases and the V segment lost 4 bases, leaving 7 bases of the junction unmatched.

The chain uses TRBV6-2 or TRBV6-3 and TRBJ1-1; D uncertain. V was pared by 2 bases and J by 0 bases, with 10 bases between. The CDR3 extends over 15 amino acids. Germline assignment: CDR1 MNHEY and CDR2 SVGEGT. CDR3: CASSYDLMMNTEAFF. DNA for the CDR3: TGTGCCAGCAGTTACGACCTTATGATGAACACTGAAGCTTTCTTT.

The chain has TRBV18 and TRBJ2-1; D call uncertain. This CDR3 has 13 amino acids. The V gene's germline CDR1 is KGHSH and CDR2 LQKENI. The ends were cut back, 4 bases at V and 6 bases at J, with 10 bases in the middle. The CDR3 region is CASSQGPVNEQFF. The DNA of the CDR3 is TGTGCCAGCTCACAAGGGCCAGTCAATGAGCAGTTCTTC.

This rearrangement joins TRBV12-3 or TRBV12-4 to TRBJ2-2, with D perhaps matching TRBD2 (6 bases). The CDR3 is 15 residues long. V was pared by 3 bases and J by 4 bases, with 12 bases between. The CDR3 bases are TGTGCCAGCAGTTTGGAGGGGTTGGGCACCGGGGAGCTGTTTTTT. Protein product: CASSLEGLGTGELFF.

This clonotype was seen at least ten times. The chain combines TRBV7-6 with TRBJ2-5; D perhaps matches TRBD1 (5 bases). The CDR3 is made up of 14 amino acids. Germline V lookup: CDR1 SGHVS, CDR2 FNYEAQ. V was trimmed by 1 base and J by 7 bases, leaving 13 bases between them. CDR3 in DNA: TGTGCCAGCAGCTTAGGGACACTCCAGGGGACCCAGTACTTC. Its translation is CASSLGTLQGTQYF. Based on the CDR3 plus reference TRBV7-6 and TRBJ2-5, the full variable domain is GAGVSQSPRYKVTKRGQDVALRCDPISGHVSLYWYRQALGQGPEFLTYFNYEAQQDKSGLPNDRFSAERPEGSISTLTIQRTEQRDSAMYRCASSLGTLQGTQYFGPGTRLLVL.

This clonotype was observed a few times. The chain links TRBV9 to TRBJ2-7; TRBD2 is a possible D gene (5 bases). This CDR3 region has 14 residues. CDR1 and CDR2 from the germline V gene are SGDLS and YYNGEE. V was pared by 3 bases and J by 7 bases, with 17 bases between. The CDR3 loop is CASSEGGPGGEQYF. The CDR3 DNA sequence: TGTGCCAGCAGCGAAGGAGGTCCCGGAGGTGAGCAGTACTTC.

This clonotype was detected only a few times. V usage is TRBV4-3 and J usage is TRBJ1-4; D unclear. The germline CDR1 and CDR2 sequences are LGHNA and YSLEER. The V end lost 0 bases, the J end lost 8 bases, and 16 bases lay between the germline ends. The CDR3 runs 16 residues. The DNA for the CDR3 is TGCGCCAGCAGCCAAGAATCCGGCGGAATTGGGGAAAAACTGTTTTTT. It specifies CASSQESGGIGEKLFF.

In regard to this clonotype: A clone one base away is much larger, so this may be a read error. The CDR3 does not end in the conserved phenylalanine or tryptophan, so this is likely a read error. J is TRBJ2-1 and V is TRBV24-1, with unresolved D. Germline V gives CDR1 KGHDR, CDR2 SFDVKD. The CDR3 spans 15 residues. Trimming left V 2 bases short and J 6 bases short, with 13 bases between. The CDR3 region is CATSDSGSPRNEQFL. The CDR3 DNA reads as TGTGCCACCAGTGATTCTGGGTCCCCCCGCAATGAGCAGTTCTTA.

The chain combines TRBV20-1 with TRBJ1-3; tentatively, D is TRBD1 (6 bases). This CDR3 is 15 amino acids long. Trimming left V 3 bases short and J 2 bases short, with 14 bases between. Germline CDR1 is DFQATT and CDR2 is SNEGSKA (reference sequence). DNA for the CDR3: TGCAGTGCTAGGGCCCGGGGGGCGGCTGGAAACACCATATATTTT. Encoded protein: CSARARGAAGNTIYF.

V is TRBV28 and J is TRBJ2-7, with D possibly matching TRBD1 (6 bases). The ends were cut back, 8 bases at V and 6 bases at J, with 14 bases in the middle. The CDR3 is 12 amino acids. From germline, CDR1 is MDHEN and CDR2 SYDVKM. CDR3 nucleotide sequence: TGTGCCAGCTGCCTCAGGGGACGCGAGCAGTACTTC. It yields the protein CASCLRGREQYF.

This chain joins TRBV20-1 and TRBJ2-5; 9 bases line up with TRBD1. This CDR3 spans 13 amino acids. The V gene end was trimmed by 4 bases and the J gene end by 6 bases; junction bases not matched to a gene: 6. Germline values: CDR1 DFQATT, CDR2 SNEGSKA (reference sequence). The CDR3 sequence is CSAITGGGKTQYF. The CDR3 nucleotides read TGCAGTGCTATAACAGGGGGCGGCAAGACCCAGTACTTC.

This clonotype was detected many times. The genes are TRBV7-2 and TRBJ1-4; D is undetermined. CDR1 SGHTA and CDR2 FQGNSA come from the germline V gene. Trimming shortened V by 5 bases and J by 8 bases, and 12 bases separated the two germline ends. This CDR3 contains 13 residues. The CDR3 sequence is CASSTNQVEKLFF. CDR3 in DNA: TGTGCCAGCAGCACGAATCAGGTGGAAAAACTGTTTTTT.

This clonotype was detected a few times. CDR3 region: CASSILTGLYGYTF. Written as DNA, the CDR3 is TGCGCCAGCAGCATACTGACAGGGCTCTATGGCTACACCTTC. The V gene is TRBV5-1, the J gene TRBJ1-2, with 7 bases fitting TRBD1. There are 14 residues in the CDR3. V lost 4 bases and J lost 4; bases outside the gene matches: 7. Germline-derived CDR1 and CDR2 are SGHRS and YFSETQ.

The CDR3 is CASSPGQSAYNEQFF. CDR3 DNA sequence: TGTGCCAGCTCACCAGGACAGAGTGCCTACAATGAGCAGTTCTTC. This sequence joins TRBV18 and TRBJ2-1, with D tentatively TRBD1 (6 bases). CDR1 is KGHSH and CDR2 is LQKENI in the germline V gene. The CDR3 sequence is 15 residues long. Trimming shortened V by 2 bases and J by 2 bases, and 10 bases separated the two germline ends. The full variable domain, its missing parts supplied by reference TRBV18 and TRBJ2-1, is NAGVMQNPRHLVRRRGQEARLRCSPMKGHSHVYWYRQLPEEGLKFMVYLQKENIIDESGMPKERFSAEFPKEGPSILRIQQVVRGDSAAYFCASSPGQSAYNEQFFGPGTRLTVL.

This clonotype came up many times. CDR3 nucleotide sequence: TGCAGTGCTGTCAGCGGTTCTAGCACAGATACGCAGTATTTT. Protein sequence: CSAVSGSSTDTQYF. The gene calls are TRBV20-1 and TRBJ2-3; possibly TRBD2 for D (5 bases). V was shortened by 5 bases and J by 0 bases, with 12 bases between the two germline ends. From germline, CDR1 is DFQATT and CDR2 SNEGSKA (reference sequence). This CDR3 comprises 14 residues.

This clonotype was detected ten times or more. The rearrangement links TRBV20-1 to TRBJ2-1, with 9 bases fitting TRBD2. The V and J ends lost 3 bases and 10 bases, in that order; junction bases with no gene match: 7. The CDR3 covers 13 residues. CDR1 DFQATT and CDR2 SNEGSKA come from the germline V gene (reference sequence). This CDR3 is CSARMLAGPEQFF. Here the CDR3 DNA reads TGCAGTGCTAGGATGCTAGCGGGACCAGAGCAGTTCTTC.

This clonotype was seen at least ten times. The J gene is TRBJ1-1, the V gene TRBV20-1; D remains unclear. V gave up 3 bases and J gave up 10 bases, with 15 bases separating them. This CDR3 is built from 12 residues. In germline, CDR1 is DFQATT, CDR2 SNEGSKA (reference sequence). The CDR3 protein is CSARPQPLGAFF. The DNA of the CDR3 is TGCAGTGCTAGGCCACAGCCATTAGGAGCTTTCTTT.